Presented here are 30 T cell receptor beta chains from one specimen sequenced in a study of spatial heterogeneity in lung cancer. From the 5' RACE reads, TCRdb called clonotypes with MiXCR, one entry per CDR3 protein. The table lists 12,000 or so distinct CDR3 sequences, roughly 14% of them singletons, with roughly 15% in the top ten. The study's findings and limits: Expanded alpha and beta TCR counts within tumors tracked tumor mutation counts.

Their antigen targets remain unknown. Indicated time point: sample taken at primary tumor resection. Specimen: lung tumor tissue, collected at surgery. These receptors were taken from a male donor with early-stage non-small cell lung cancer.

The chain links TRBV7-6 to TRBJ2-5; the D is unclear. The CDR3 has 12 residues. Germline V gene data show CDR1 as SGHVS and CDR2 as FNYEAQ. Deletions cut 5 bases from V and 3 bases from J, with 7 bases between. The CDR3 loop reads CASSQQKETQYF. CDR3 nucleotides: TGTGCCAGCAGCCAGCAAAAAGAGACCCAGTACTTC. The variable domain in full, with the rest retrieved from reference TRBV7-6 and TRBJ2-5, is GAGVSQSPRYKVTKRGQDVALRCDPISGHVSLYWYRQALGQGPEFLTYFNYEAQQDKSGLPNDRFSAERPEGSISTLTIQRTEQRDSAMYRCASSQQKETQYFGPGTRLLVL.

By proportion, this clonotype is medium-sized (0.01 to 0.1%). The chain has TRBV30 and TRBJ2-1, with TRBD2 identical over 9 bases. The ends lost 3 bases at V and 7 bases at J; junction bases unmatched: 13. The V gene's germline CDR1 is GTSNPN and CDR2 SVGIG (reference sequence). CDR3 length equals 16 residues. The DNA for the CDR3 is TGTGCCTGGAGATTTAAGGCGGGAGGGCTTGGTAATGAGCAGTTCTTC. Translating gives CAWRFKAGGLGNEQFF.

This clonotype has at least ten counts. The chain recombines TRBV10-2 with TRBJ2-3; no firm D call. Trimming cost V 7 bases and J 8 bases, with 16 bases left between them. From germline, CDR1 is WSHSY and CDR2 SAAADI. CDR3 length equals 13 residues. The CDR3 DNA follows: TGCGCCAGCAAACAAGACCGACTCAGTACGCAGTATTTT. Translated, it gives CASKQDRLSTQYF.

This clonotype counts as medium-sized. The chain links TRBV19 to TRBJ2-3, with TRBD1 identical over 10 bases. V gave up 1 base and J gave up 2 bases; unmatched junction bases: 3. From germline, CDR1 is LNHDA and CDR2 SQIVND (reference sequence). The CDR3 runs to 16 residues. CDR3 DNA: TGTGCCAGTAGTATAGGCCGACAGGGGGCCACAGATACGCAGTATTTT. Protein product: CASSIGRQGATDTQYF. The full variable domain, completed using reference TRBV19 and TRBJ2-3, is DGGITQSPKYLFRKEGQNVTLSCEQNLNHDAMYWYRQDPGQGLRLIYYSQIVNDFQKGDIAEGYSVSREKKESFPLTVTSAQKNPTAFYLCASSIGRQGATDTQYFGPGTRLTVL.

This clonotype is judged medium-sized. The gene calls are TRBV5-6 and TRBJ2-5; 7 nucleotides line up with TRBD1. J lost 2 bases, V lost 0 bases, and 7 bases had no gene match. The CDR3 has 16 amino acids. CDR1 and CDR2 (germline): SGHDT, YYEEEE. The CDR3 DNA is TGTGCCAGCAGCTTGGGACCGGGACAGAGACAAGAGACCCAGTACTTC. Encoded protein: CASSLGPGQRQETQYF.

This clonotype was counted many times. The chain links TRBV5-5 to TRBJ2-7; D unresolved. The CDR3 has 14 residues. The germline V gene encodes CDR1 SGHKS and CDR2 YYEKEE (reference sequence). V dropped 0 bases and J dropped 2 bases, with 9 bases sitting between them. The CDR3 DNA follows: TGTGCCAGCAGCTTGGAGGATAGACCCTACGAGCAGTACTTC. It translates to CASSLEDRPYEQYF.

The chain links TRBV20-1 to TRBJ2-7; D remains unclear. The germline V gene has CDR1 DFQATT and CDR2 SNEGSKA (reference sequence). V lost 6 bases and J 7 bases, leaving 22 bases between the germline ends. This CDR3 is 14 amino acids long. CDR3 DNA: TGCAGTGCAGTAGAAGACCTCGTCGCGCGGGAGCAGTACTTC. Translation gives CSAVEDLVAREQYF.

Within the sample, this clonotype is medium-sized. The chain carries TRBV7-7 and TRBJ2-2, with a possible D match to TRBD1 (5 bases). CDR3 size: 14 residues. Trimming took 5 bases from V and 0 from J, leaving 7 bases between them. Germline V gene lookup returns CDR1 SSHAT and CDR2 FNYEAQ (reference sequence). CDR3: CASSRQSNTGELFF. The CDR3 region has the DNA TGTGCCAGCAGCCGACAGTCGAACACCGGGGAGCTGTTTTTT.

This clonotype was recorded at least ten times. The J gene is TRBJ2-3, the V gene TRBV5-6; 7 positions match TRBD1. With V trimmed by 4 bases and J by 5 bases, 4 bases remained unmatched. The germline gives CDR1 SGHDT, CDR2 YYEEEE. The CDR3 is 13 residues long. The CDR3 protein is CASSRTGVDTQYF. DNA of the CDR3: TGTGCCAGCAGCCGAACAGGGGTAGATACGCAGTATTTT.

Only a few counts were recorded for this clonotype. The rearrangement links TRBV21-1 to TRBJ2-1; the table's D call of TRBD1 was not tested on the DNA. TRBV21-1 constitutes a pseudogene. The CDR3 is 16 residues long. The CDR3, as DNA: TGTGCCAGCAGCCCAAGCTCGGGGGGGCCCCGACATGAGCAGTTCTTC. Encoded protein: CASSPSSGGPRHEQFF.

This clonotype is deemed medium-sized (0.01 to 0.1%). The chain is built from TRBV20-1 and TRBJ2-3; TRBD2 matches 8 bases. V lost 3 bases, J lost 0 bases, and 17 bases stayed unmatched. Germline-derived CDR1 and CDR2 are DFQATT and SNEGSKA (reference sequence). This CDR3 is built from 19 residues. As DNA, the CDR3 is TGCAGTGCTAGCTGGCGTGGGGGAATAGCGGGGCTTAGCACAGATACGCAGTATTTT. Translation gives CSASWRGGIAGLSTDTQYF.

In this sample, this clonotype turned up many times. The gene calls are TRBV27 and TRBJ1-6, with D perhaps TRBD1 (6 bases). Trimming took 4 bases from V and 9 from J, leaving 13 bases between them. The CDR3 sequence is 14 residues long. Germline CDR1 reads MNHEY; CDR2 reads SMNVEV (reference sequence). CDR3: CASSSGQSASPLHF. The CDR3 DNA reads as TGTGCCAGCAGTTCAGGACAGAGTGCTTCACCCCTCCACTTT.

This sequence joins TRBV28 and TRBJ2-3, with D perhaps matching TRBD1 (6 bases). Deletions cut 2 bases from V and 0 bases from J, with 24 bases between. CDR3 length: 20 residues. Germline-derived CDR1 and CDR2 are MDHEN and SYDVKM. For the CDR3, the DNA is TGTGCCAGCAGTTTACCGGCCTTCCTAGGGCAGGGGTCTAGCACAGATACGCAGTATTTT. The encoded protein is CASSLPAFLGQGSSTDTQYF. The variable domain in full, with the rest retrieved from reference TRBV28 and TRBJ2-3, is DVKVTQSSRYLVKRTGEKVFLECVQDMDHENMFWYRQDPGLGLRLIYFSYDVKMKEKGDIPEGYSVSREKKERFSLILESASTNQTSMYLCASSLPAFLGQGSSTDTQYFGPGTRLTVL.

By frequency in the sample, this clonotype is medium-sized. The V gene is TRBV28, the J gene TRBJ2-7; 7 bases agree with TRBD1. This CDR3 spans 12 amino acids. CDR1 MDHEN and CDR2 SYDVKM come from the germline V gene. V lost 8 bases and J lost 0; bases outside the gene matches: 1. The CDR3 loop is CASRQGSYEQYF. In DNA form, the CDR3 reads TGTGCCAGCCGACAGGGCTCCTACGAGCAGTACTTC.

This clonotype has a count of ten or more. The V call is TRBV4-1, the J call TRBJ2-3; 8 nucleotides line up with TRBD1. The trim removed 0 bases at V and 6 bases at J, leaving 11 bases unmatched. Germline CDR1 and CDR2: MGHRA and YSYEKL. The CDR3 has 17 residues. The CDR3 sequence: CASSQEPRTGRFDTQYF. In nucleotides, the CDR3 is TGCGCCAGCAGCCAAGAACCTAGGACAGGGAGATTTGATACGCAGTATTTT.

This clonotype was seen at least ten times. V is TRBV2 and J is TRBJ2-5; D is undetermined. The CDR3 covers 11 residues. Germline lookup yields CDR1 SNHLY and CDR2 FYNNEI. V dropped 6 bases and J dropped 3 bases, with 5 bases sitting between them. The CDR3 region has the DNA TGTGCCAGCAGGCAGGAAGAGACCCAGTACTTC. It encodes CASRQEETQYF.

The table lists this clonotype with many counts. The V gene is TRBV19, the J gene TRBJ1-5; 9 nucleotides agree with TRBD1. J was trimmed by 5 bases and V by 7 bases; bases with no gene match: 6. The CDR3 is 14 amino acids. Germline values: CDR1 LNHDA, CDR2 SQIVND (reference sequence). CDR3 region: CASISGTGYQPQHF. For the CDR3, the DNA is TGTGCCAGTATTTCCGGGACAGGGTATCAGCCCCAGCATTTT.

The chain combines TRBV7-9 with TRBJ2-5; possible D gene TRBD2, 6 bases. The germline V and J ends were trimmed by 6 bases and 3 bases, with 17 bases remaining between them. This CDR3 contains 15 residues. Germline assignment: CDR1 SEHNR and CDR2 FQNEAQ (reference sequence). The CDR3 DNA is TGTGCCAGCAGGATACCCGGGACTCGGGAAGAGACCCAGTACTTC. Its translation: CASRIPGTREETQYF.

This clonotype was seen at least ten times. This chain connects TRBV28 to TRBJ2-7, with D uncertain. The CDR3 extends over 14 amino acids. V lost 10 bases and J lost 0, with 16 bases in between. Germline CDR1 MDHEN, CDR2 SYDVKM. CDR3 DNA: TGTGCCACCCTTGGGATGTTAAACTCCTACGAGCAGTACTTC. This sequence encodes CATLGMLNSYEQYF.

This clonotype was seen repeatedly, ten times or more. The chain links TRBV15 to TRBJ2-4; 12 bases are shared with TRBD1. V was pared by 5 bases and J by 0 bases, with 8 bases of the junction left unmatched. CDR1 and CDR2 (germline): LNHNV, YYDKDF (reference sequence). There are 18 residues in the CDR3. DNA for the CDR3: TGTGCCACCAGCCCGGGACAGGGGGCGAGTTTAGCCAAAAACATTCAGTACTTC. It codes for CATSPGQGASLAKNIQYF.

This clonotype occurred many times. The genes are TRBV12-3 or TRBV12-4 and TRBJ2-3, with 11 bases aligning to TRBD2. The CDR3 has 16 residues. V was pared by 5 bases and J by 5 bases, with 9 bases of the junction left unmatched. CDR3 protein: CASSPEGTSGLDTQYF. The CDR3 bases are TGTGCCAGCAGTCCTGAGGGGACTAGCGGCCTAGATACGCAGTATTTT.

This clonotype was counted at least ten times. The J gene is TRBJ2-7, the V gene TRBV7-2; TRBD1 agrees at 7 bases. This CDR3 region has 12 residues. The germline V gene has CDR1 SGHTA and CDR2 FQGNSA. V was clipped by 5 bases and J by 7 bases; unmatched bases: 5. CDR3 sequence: CASSRSGGEQYF. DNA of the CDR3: TGTGCCAGCAGCAGATCAGGGGGTGAGCAGTACTTC.

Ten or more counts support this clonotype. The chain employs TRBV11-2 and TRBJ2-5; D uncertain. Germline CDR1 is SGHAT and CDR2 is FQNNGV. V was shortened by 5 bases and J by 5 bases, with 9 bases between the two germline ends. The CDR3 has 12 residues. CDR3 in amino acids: CASSHYAETQYF. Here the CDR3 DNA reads TGTGCCAGCAGCCATTATGCCGAGACCCAGTACTTC.

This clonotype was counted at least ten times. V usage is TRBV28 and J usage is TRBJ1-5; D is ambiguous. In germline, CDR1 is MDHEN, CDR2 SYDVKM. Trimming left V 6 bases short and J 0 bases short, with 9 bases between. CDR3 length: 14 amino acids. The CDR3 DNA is TGTGCCAGCAGAGGAGTCTATAGCAATCAGCCCCAGCATTTT. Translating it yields CASRGVYSNQPQHF.

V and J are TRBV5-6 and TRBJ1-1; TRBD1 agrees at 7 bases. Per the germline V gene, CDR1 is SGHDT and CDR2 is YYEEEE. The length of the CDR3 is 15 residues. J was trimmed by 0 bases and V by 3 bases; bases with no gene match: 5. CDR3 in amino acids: CASSSGTAMNTEAFF. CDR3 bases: TGTGCCAGCAGCTCGGGGACAGCTATGAACACTGAAGCTTTCTTT. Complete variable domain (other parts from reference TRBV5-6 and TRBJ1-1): DAGVTQSPTHLIKTRGQQVTLRCSPKSGHDTVSWYQQALGQGPQFIFQYYEEEERQRGNFPDRFSGHQFPNYSSELNVNALLLGDSALYLCASSSGTAMNTEAFFGQGTRLTVV.

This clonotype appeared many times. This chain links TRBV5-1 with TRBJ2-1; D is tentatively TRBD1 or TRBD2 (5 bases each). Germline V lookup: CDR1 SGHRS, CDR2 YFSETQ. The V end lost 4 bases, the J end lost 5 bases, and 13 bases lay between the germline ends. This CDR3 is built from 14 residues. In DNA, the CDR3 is TGCGCCAGCAGCGTGACCGGGGACGACAATGAGCAGTTCTTC. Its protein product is CASSVTGDDNEQFF.

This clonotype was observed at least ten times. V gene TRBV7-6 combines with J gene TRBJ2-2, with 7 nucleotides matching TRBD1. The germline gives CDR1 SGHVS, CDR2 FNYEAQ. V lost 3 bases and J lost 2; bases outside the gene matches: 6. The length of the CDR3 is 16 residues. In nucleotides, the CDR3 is TGTGCCAGCAGCTTCTCGGACAGGATCAACACCGGGGAGCTGTTTTTT. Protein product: CASSFSDRINTGELFF.

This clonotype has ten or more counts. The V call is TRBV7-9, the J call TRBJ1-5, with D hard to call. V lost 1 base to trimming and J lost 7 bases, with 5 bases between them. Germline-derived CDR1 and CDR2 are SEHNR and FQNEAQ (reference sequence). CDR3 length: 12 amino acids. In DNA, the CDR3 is TGTGCCAGCAGCTTAGGTTTGCAGCCCCAGCATTTT. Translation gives CASSLGLQPQHF. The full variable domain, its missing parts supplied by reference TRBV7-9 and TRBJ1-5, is DTGVSQNPRHKITKRGQNVTFRCDPISEHNRLYWYRQTLGQGPEFLTYFQNEAQLEKSRLLSDRFSAERPKGSFSTLEIQRTEQGDSAMYLCASSLGLQPQHFGDGTRLSIL.

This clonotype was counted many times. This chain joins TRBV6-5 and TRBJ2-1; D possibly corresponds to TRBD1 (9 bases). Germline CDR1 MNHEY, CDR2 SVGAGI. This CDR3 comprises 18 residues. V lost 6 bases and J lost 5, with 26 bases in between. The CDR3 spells CASSSTGGWLAGDNEQFF. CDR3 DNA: TGTGCCAGCAGCTCGACAGGGGGGTGGCTAGCGGGTGACAATGAGCAGTTCTTC.

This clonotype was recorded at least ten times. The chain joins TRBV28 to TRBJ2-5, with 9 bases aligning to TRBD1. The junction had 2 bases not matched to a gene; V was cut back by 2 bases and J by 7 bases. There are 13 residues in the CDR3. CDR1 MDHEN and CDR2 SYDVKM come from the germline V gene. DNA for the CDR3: TGTGCCAGCAGTTTAACGGGACAGGGGACCCAGTACTTC. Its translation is CASSLTGQGTQYF.